These T cell receptor beta chains were read from a single sample in a study of CD8 T cells in Susac syndrome. TCRdb ran MiXCR on the immunoSEQ multiplex PCR reads and lists one entry per CDR3 protein. The sample consists of roughly 200,000 distinct CDR3 sequences, approximately 93% of them appearing once. The sequencing input was CD4+ T cells from PBMCs. The source is a human donor in good health. CDR3s include the opening cysteine and the closing phenylalanine or tryptophan. A D gene is named only where the DNA matches it firmly. Size is omitted from some rows. Given values are once, few, many or a class for expanded clones.

clone size	D gene	V gene	J gene	CDR3 protein	CDR3 DNA
-	-	TRBV20-1	TRBJ2-1	CSELGPVNEQFF	TGCAGTGAACTGGGACCCGTGAATGAGCAGTTCTTC
-	-	TRBV2	TRBJ2-5	CASKINWEETQYF	TGTGCCAGTAAGATAAACTGGGAGGAGACCCAGTACTTC
-	-	TRBV19	TRBJ2-7	CASSWGNSYEQYF	TGTGCCAGTAGTTGGGGCAACTCCTACGAGCAGTACTTC
-	-	TRBV7-8	TRBJ1-4	CASSLGPGSEKLFF	TGTGCCAGCAGCTTAGGGCCGGGGAGTGAAAAACTGTTTTTT
-	-	TRBV6-1	TRBJ1-5	CASSREGQPQHF	TGTGCCAGCAGCCGGGAGGGTCAGCCCCAGCATTTT
-	-	TRBV3-1	TRBJ1-2	CASSQWDVGSYGYTF	TGTGCCAGCAGCCAATGGGATGTAGGGTCCTATGGCTACACCTTC
-	-	TRBV19	TRBJ1-1	CATSRQTEAFF	TGTGCCACCTCTCGACAGACTGAAGCTTTCTTT
-	TRBD2	TRBV6-1	TRBJ2-1	CASTRLAGGPYNEQFF	TGTGCCAGCACCCGACTAGCGGGGGGCCCCTACAATGAGCAGTTCTTC
-	-	TRBV29-1	TRBJ1-2	CSVEGSLKTNYGYTF	TGCAGCGTTGAAGGCAGCCTAAAGACTAACTATGGCTACACCTTC
-	-	TRBV6-6	TRBJ2-1	CASSYSTVGNEQFF	TGTGCCAGCAGTTACTCTACCGTAGGGAATGAGCAGTTCTTC
-	-	TRBV20-1	TRBJ2-3	CSAIRDGTDTQYF	TGCAGTGCTATCCGGGACGGGACAGATACGCAGTATTTT
-	TRBD1	TRBV5-1	TRBJ1-6	CASSVADRGNSPLHF	TGCGCCAGCAGCGTGGCTGACAGGGGTAACTCACCCCTCCACTTT
-	TRBD2	TRBV5-1	TRBJ2-2	CASSFPPSGGANTGELFF	TGCGCCAGCAGCTTCCCGCCGAGCGGGGGAGCGAACACCGGGGAGCTGTTTTTT
-	-	TRBV3-1	TRBJ2-1	CASSQAETQFF	TGTGCCAGCAGCCAAGCTGAGACCCAGTTCTTC
-	TRBD2	TRBV20-1	TRBJ2-4	CSVLAGGRSAKNIQYF	TGCAGTGTCCTAGCGGGGGGGAGGTCGGCCAAAAACATTCAGTACTTC
-	-	TRBV2	TRBJ1-1	CASKSGEDTEAFF	TGTGCCAGCAAGTCAGGGGAAGACACTGAAGCTTTCTTT
-	TRBD2	TRBV15	TRBJ2-3	CATSRDRPSGGDTQYF	TGTGCCACCAGCAGAGATCGCCCTAGCGGGGGTGATACGCAGTATTTT
-	-	TRBV3-1	TRBJ2-7	CASSLSQTYEQYF	TGTGCCAGCAGCCTGAGTCAAACCTACGAGCAGTACTTC
-	-	TRBV20-1	TRBJ2-5	CSARGGGLRETQYF	TGCAGTGCTAGAGGTGGCGGGCTCAGGGAGACCCAGTACTTC
-	-	TRBV12-3/TRBV12-4	TRBJ2-7	CASSDHYEQYF	TGTGCCAGCAGTGACCACTACGAGCAGTACTTC
once	-	TRBV6-1	TRBJ1-1	CAVLSFTEAFF	TGTGCCGTACTTAGTTTTACTGAAGCTTTCTTT
-	-	TRBV5-1	TRBJ2-7	CASSLGAGQTYEQYF	TGCGCCAGCAGCTTGGGGGCGGGACAAACCTACGAGCAGTACTTC
-	-	TRBV7-9	TRBJ2-7	CASSKVGGTYEQYF	TGTGCCAGCAGCAAAGTAGGGGGTACCTACGAGCAGTACTTC
-	-	TRBV9	TRBJ1-2	CASSSSRGYTF	TGTGCCAGCAGCTCTAGCCGGGGCTACACCTTC
-	TRBD1	TRBV4-1	TRBJ1-3	CASSLTRDRRNTIYF	TGCGCCAGCAGCCTTACCCGGGACAGAAGAAACACCATATATTTT
-	-	TRBV5-1	TRBJ2-5	CASSNRWVGGQETQYF	TGCGCCAGCAGCAATCGGTGGGTAGGGGGGCAAGAGACCCAGTACTTC
-	TRBD1	TRBV14	TRBJ2-5	CASSPTGYETQYF	TGTGCCAGCAGCCCGACAGGGTACGAGACCCAGTACTTC
-	-	TRBV19	TRBJ1-2	CASRALGGDYGYTF	TGTGCCAGCCGGGCGTTAGGCGGGGACTATGGCTACACCTTC
-	TRBD1	TRBV7-2	TRBJ1-1	CASSPDRGPNTEAFF	TGTGCCAGCAGTCCCGACAGGGGCCCGAACACTGAAGCTTTCTTT
-	-	TRBV20-1	TRBJ1-6	CSARDVAGPRIEPLHF	TGCAGTGCTAGAGATGTGGCAGGGCCTCGGATTGAGCCCCTCCACTTT
once	-	TRBV5-8	TRBJ2-5	CASSLGTTERAETQYF	TGTGCCAGCAGCTTGGGGACCACGGAGAGGGCAGAGACCCAGTACTTC
-	-	TRBV28	TRBJ1-6	CASSSTRSSYNSPLHF	TGTGCCAGCAGTTCGACCCGAAGCTCCTATAATTCACCCCTCCACTTT
-	TRBD1	TRBV29-1	TRBJ2-5	CSGTANRGWETQYF	TGCAGCGGCACCGCAAACAGGGGATGGGAGACCCAGTACTTC
-	TRBD1	TRBV6-5	TRBJ2-6	CASSYGGDRATGANVLTF	TGTGCCAGCAGTTACGGGGGGGACAGGGCTACTGGGGCCAACGTCCTGACTTTC
-	-	TRBV5-1	TRBJ2-5	CASSGPGFQETQYF	TGCGCCAGCAGCGGACCCGGCTTCCAAGAGACCCAGTACTTC
once	TRBD2	TRBV5-1	TRBJ2-3	CASSLDGGASDTQYF	TGCGCCAGCAGCTTGGACGGGGGGGCATCAGATACGCAGTATTTT
-	TRBD2	TRBV7-9	TRBJ2-5	CASRTSGVETQYF	TGTGCCAGCAGGACTAGCGGGGTGGAGACCCAGTACTTC
-	-	TRBV7-2	TRBJ2-2	CASSPGTLNTGELFF	TGTGCCAGCAGCCCCGGGACACTGAACACCGGGGAGCTGTTTTTT
once	TRBD1	TRBV5-6	TRBJ2-1	CASSLGDRGYNEQFF	TGTGCCAGCAGCTTGGGGGACAGGGGATACAATGAGCAGTTCTTC
once	-	TRBV2	TRBJ1-1	CASSPLRGAFF	TGTGCCAGCAGTCCACTTCGTGGGGCTTTCTTT
-	TRBD1	TRBV15	TRBJ2-7	CATSRVSGTGFHEQYF	TGTGCCACCAGCAGAGTGTCCGGGACAGGGTTCCACGAGCAGTACTTC
-	-	TRBV7-3	TRBJ2-3	CASSPSGRSDTQYF	TGTGCCAGCAGCCCCTCCGGGCGGTCGGATACGCAGTATTTT
-	-	TRBV7-9	TRBJ1-2	CASSGYPLTYGYTF	TGTGCCAGCAGTGGATACCCATTGACCTATGGCTACACCTTC
-	-	TRBV11-1	TRBJ1-2	CASSSTTSRGGYTF	TGTGCCAGCAGCTCGACTACGTCTCGGGGTGGCTACACCTTC
once	-	TRBV20-1	TRBJ1-6	CSAPGNGISPLHF	TGCAGTGCGCCGGGGAACGGGATTTCACCCCTCCACTTT
-	-	TRBV10-3	TRBJ1-5	CAISEGQASNQPQHF	TGTGCCATCAGTGAAGGGCAGGCTAGCAATCAGCCCCAGCATTTT
-	TRBD2	TRBV7-8	TRBJ2-3	CASSLGRLAGGRTDTQYF	TGTGCCAGCAGCTTAGGGCGACTAGCGGGGGGACGCACAGATACGCAGTATTTT
-	-	TRBV19	TRBJ1-1	CASSIAGVGSEAFF	TGTGCCAGTAGTATAGCGGGTGTAGGGTCTGAAGCTTTCTTT
-	-	TRBV12-3/TRBV12-4	TRBJ2-5	CASSLRGGQETQYF	TGTGCCAGCAGTTTAAGGGGGGGTCAAGAGACCCAGTACTTC